Listed below are T cell receptor beta chains from one sample, sequenced in a study of beta chain features in type 1 diabetes. Measured with immunoSEQ multiplex PCR; TCRdb has only the in-frame clones, and not every one. Counted here are hundreds of thousands of clones, about 30% occurring once; the ten biggest clones make up around 0.065%. The source material was naive CD4+ T cells from blood. The receptors here all came from a man between 18 and 35 years old in good health. CDR3s leave out the opening cysteine and the closing phenylalanine or tryptophan. The D gene is left open where the match is weak.

>TRBJ2-7|TRBD1|TRBV29-1
SVAIGQGGEQY
>TRBJ2-5|TRBD1|TRBV5-6
ASSLRGRETQY
>TRBJ1-1|NA|TRBV7-3
ASSLRAVGDTEAF
>TRBJ1-2|NA|TRBV4-2
ASSSPGEGYGYT
>TRBJ2-4|NA|TRBV30
AWSVGRIVAKNIQY
>TRBJ2-3|NA|TRBV9
ASSVTPAGRITDTQY
>TRBJ2-5|TRBD1|TRBV29-1
SATKTGGNRETQY
>TRBJ2-1|NA|TRBV25-1
ASSQGGLYNEQF
>TRBJ2-1|NA|TRBV18
ASSPPLEREQF
>TRBJ2-7|NA|TRBV14
ASSQLSGDSPGEQY
>TRBJ1-2|NA|TRBV20-1
SATERTGYT
>TRBJ1-5|NA|TRBV30
AWSAASNQPQH
>TRBJ2-1|NA|TRBV6-5
ASSLGYNEQF
>TRBJ2-7|NA|TRBV30
AWIKRRGPSSDEY
>TRBJ2-7|TRBD2|TRBV9
ASSNRAGGKEQY
>TRBJ2-7|NA|TRBV30
AWQGTYEQY
>TRBJ2-5|TRBD1|TRBV29-1
SVDGTGQETQY
>TRBJ1-5|TRBD1|TRBV15
ATSRVLGGTVVQPQH
>TRBJ2-1|NA|TRBV20-1
SARGGHEQF
>TRBJ2-1|NA|TRBV10-3
AIRAPDRNNEQF
>TRBJ1-1|NA|TRBV30
AWSLPGTEAF
>TRBJ2-5|TRBD2|TRBV7-2
ASSPLAHQETQY
>TRBJ2-5|NA|TRBV10-3
AISESWVETQY
>TRBJ2-1|TRBD2|TRBV4-1
ASSQERTREQF
>TRBJ2-7|TRBD2|TRBV7-6
ASSLAGLAEEQY
>TRBJ2-1|TRBD2|TRBV15
ATSRDRGGLYNEQF
>TRBJ2-5|NA|TRBV7-2
ASSGAAQETQY
>TRBJ2-6|NA|TRBV7-3
ASSPQAVGANVLT
>TRBJ2-3|NA|TRBV15
ATSRDGSRGFPDTQY
>TRBJ1-2|NA|TRBV7-9
ASSLAVGEGNRYT
>TRBJ1-4|NA|TRBV7-7
ASSLDRNEKLF
>TRBJ2-2|NA|TRBV30
AWSVGGELF
>TRBJ1-1|NA|TRBV2
ATRELNTEAF
>TRBJ2-4|NA|TRBV5-1
ASSLVPGLAKNIQY
>TRBJ1-1|NA|TRBV29-1
SVVRTLNTEAF
>TRBJ2-3|NA|TRBV11-3
ASSLGQSTDTQY
>TRBJ2-3|TRBD2|TRBV5-1
ASSTGQTSGRTDTQY
>TRBJ2-3|TRBD2|TRBV27
ASRESGRAADTQY
>TRBJ2-1|NA|TRBV7-6
ASSLGHQEYNEQF
>TRBJ2-1|NA|TRBV18
ASSLSSRYNEQF
>TRBJ2-1|NA|TRBV7-8
ASSPQAGPYNEQF
>TRBJ2-3|TRBD1|TRBV9
ASRGQGDIHTQY
>TRBJ2-7|NA|TRBV11-2
ASSQSGTFYEQY
>TRBJ1-4|TRBD1|TRBV29-1
SGITGGNEKLF
>TRBJ2-7|NA|TRBV30
AWTQGIPILYEQY
>TRBJ2-1|NA|TRBV5-1
ASSPNWDSRLNEQF
>TRBJ1-2|NA|TRBV28
ASSLDGNYGYT
>TRBJ1-3|NA|TRBV5-1
ASSETVVSGNTIY
>TRBJ2-3|NA|TRBV19
ASSSSPSTDTQY
>TRBJ1-2|NA|TRBV18
ASSPDSWKGGYT
>TRBJ1-5|NA|TRBV28
ASSLPRQQKDSNQPQH
>TRBJ2-4|NA|TRBV19
ASSIRRQRAKNIQY
>TRBJ1-1|TRBD1|TRBV30
AWKEGANTEAF